Listed below are T cell receptor beta chains from one sample, sequenced in a study of blood T cell repertoires in COVID-19. Assay used: immunoSEQ multiplex PCR; TCRdb lists only in-frame clones, some missing. The sample consists of about 73,000 clones, approximately 80% of them appearing once. Sequenced input: peripheral blood. Receptors originate from a woman in her sixties with acute or convalescent COVID-19. Each CDR3 is given with its conserved first and last residue. Fields, in order: V gene, J gene, clone size, D gene, CDR3 protein, CDR3 DNA. D genes are given only for firm matches. The size field is filled for only some rows; it gives once, few, many or a size class.

>TRBV3-1/TRBV3-2|TRBJ2-1|NA|TRBD1
CASSRDRGDHNEQFF
TGTGCCAGCAGCCGGGACAGGGGAGACCACAATGAGCAGTTCTTC
>TRBV6-2/TRBV6-3|TRBJ2-7|few|NA
CASSLLRDKAYEQYF
TGTGCCAGCAGCCTCCTCCGGGACAAGGCCTACGAGCAGTACTTC
>TRBV7-3|TRBJ2-3|NA|TRBD2
CASSRQALAGVGTDTQYF
TGTGCCAGCAGCCGCCAGGCGCTAGCGGGGGTTGGCACAGATACGCAGTATTTT
>TRBV14|TRBJ1-1|NA|NA
CASSPQMGGTEAFF
TGTGCCAGCAGCCCTCAGATGGGAGGAACTGAAGCTTTCTTT
>TRBV19|TRBJ2-7|NA|NA
CASSPRGGNRREQYF
TGTGCCAGTAGCCCGCGGGGCGGGAACCGGAGGGAGCAGTACTTC
>TRBV5-1|TRBJ2-2|NA|TRBD1
CASSLLGQGTGELFF
TGCGCCAGCAGCTTGTTGGGACAGGGGACCGGGGAGCTGTTTTTT
>TRBV7-2|TRBJ1-1|NA|NA
CASSLGRGRNTEAFF
TGTGCCAGCAGCTTAGGAAGGGGTAGGAACACTGAAGCTTTCTTT
>TRBV7-9|TRBJ1-1|NA|NA
CASSRQQGMNTEAFF
TGTGCCAGCAGCCGACAACAGGGTATGAACACTGAAGCTTTCTTT
>TRBV5-6|TRBJ1-5|NA|TRBD1
CASSLMTGSNQPQHF
TGTGCCAGCAGCTTGATGACAGGGAGTAATCAGCCCCAGCATTTT
>TRBV7-2|TRBJ2-7|NA|TRBD1
CASSRGTGVGASYEQYF
TGTGCCAGCAGTCGCGGGACAGGGGTCGGTGCTTCCTACGAGCAGTACTTC
>TRBV6-1|TRBJ2-1|NA|TRBD1
CASSDTPIGQGISYNEQFF
TGTGCCAGCAGTGACACCCCGATAGGACAGGGCATTTCCTACAATGAGCAGTTCTTC
>TRBV7-3|TRBJ2-7|NA|NA
CASSLRQGGEQYF
TGTGCCAGCAGCTTACGCCAAGGGGGCGAGCAGTACTTC
>TRBV5-1|TRBJ2-7|NA|NA
CASSLEQVSYEQYF
TGCGCCAGCAGCTTGGAACAGGTTAGTTACGAGCAGTACTTC
>TRBV11-1|TRBJ1-5|NA|TRBD1
CASSHGTGTNQPQHF
TGTGCCAGCAGTCACGGGACAGGAACAAATCAGCCCCAGCATTTT
>TRBV4-1|TRBJ2-2|NA|NA
CASSSLDNTGELFF
TGCGCCAGCAGCTCCCTAGACAACACCGGGGAGCTGTTTTTT
>TRBV24-1|TRBJ1-4|NA|NA
CATSDRRQPEKLFF
TGTGCCACCAGTGATCGGAGACAGCCTGAAAAACTGTTTTTT
>TRBV2|TRBJ2-7|NA|TRBD2
CAREPVRGSYEQYF
TGTGCCAGGGAGCCCGTGCGGGGGAGCTACGAGCAGTACTTC
>TRBV5-5|TRBJ1-2|NA|NA
CASSPRVDYGYTF
TGTGCCAGCAGCCCCAGGGTGGACTATGGCTACACCTTC
>TRBV29-1|TRBJ1-1|few|NA
CSVEQGQGNSEAFF
TGCAGCGTTGAACAGGGCCAGGGAAACAGTGAAGCTTTCTTT
>TRBV11-2|TRBJ2-5|NA|TRBD1
CASSLGPGGGETQYF
TGTGCCAGCAGCTTAGGGCCAGGGGGTGGAGAGACCCAGTACTTC
>TRBV6-6|TRBJ1-5|NA|NA
CASSYPPSPNNQPQHF
TGTGCCAGCAGTTACCCCCCGAGTCCTAACAATCAGCCCCAGCATTTT
>TRBV29-1|TRBJ1-2|NA|TRBD1
CSAGGTGMNYGYTF
TGCAGCGCGGGGGGGACAGGCATGAACTATGGCTACACCTTC
>TRBV10-3|TRBJ2-3|once|NA
CAISELGEGTDTQYF
TGTGCCATCAGTGAACTAGGAGAGGGCACAGATACGCAGTATTTT
>TRBV7-6|TRBJ1-1|few|NA
CASSPRGAMNTEAFF
TGTGCCAGCAGCCCCCGGGGGGCCATGAACACTGAAGCTTTCTTT
>TRBV3-1/TRBV3-2|TRBJ2-7|NA|NA
CASSQDSGSYEQYF
TGTGCCAGCAGCCAAGATAGCGGCTCCTACGAGCAGTACTTC
>TRBV9|TRBJ1-5|NA|NA
CASSVGGAEQPQHF
TGTGCCAGCAGCGTAGGCGGGGCCGAACAGCCCCAGCATTTT
>TRBV6-5|TRBJ1-3|NA|NA
CASTEGTGNTIYF
TGTGCCAGCACGGAGGGGACTGGAAACACCATATATTTT
>TRBV5-1|TRBJ1-1|NA|TRBD1
CASSSGQPNTEAFF
TGCGCCAGCAGCTCGGGACAGCCGAACACTGAAGCTTTCTTT
>TRBV7-9|TRBJ1-1|NA|NA
CASSFLRGLDEAFF
TGTGCCAGCAGCTTTCTCAGGGGCTTAGATGAAGCTTTCTTT
>TRBV3-1/TRBV3-2|TRBJ1-3|NA|NA
CASSQDLGGGNTIYF
TGTGCCAGCAGCCAAGATTTGGGAGGCGGAAACACCATATATTTT
>TRBV7-9|TRBJ1-6|NA|NA
CASSLEAPYSPLHF
TGTGCCAGCAGCTTAGAAGCACCGTATTCACCCCTCCACTTT
>TRBV6-5|TRBJ1-2|NA|TRBD1
CASRPGTANYGYTF
TGTGCCAGCAGACCCGGGACAGCTAACTATGGCTACACCTTC
>TRBV4-1|TRBJ1-5|NA|NA
CASSQAGGSNQPQHF
TGCGCCAGCAGCCAAGCTGGGGGGAGCAATCAGCCCCAGCATTTT
>TRBV18|TRBJ1-1|once|TRBD1
CASTTGGANTEAFF
TGTGCCAGCACCACAGGGGGCGCGAACACTGAAGCTTTCTTT
>TRBV2|TRBJ1-2|once|NA
CASSELGGGLNVGGYTF
TGTGCCAGCAGTGAATTAGGTGGGGGACTTAACGTCGGAGGCTACACCTTC
>TRBV5-1|TRBJ1-5|NA|NA
CASSRGGSNQPQHF
TGCGCCAGCAGCAGGGGAGGGAGCAATCAGCCCCAGCATTTT
>TRBV19|TRBJ2-2|NA|NA
CASMGHDTGELFF
TGTGCCAGTATGGGGCATGACACCGGGGAGCTGTTTTTT
>TRBV19|TRBJ1-6|NA|NA
CANTDRRSSYNSPLHF
TGTGCCAATACTGACAGAAGGAGCTCCTATAATTCACCCCTCCACTTT
>TRBV19|TRBJ2-1|NA|TRBD1
CASSFSGTGAQPEQFF
TGTGCCAGTAGTTTCTCCGGGACAGGGGCGCAGCCTGAGCAGTTCTTC
>TRBV9|TRBJ2-7|NA|TRBD1
CASSFGQGPYEQYF
TGTGCCAGCAGCTTCGGACAGGGACCCTACGAGCAGTACTTC
>TRBV25-1|TRBJ1-2|once|NA
CASSPPHSYGYTF
TGTGCCAGCAGTCCCCCCCACAGCTACGGCTACACCTTC
>TRBV14|TRBJ1-2|NA|TRBD1
CASSQVKGAREGGFYGYTF
TGTGCCAGCAGCCAAGTCAAAGGCGCTCGGGAAGGGGGCTTCTATGGCTACACCTTC
>TRBV7-3|TRBJ1-1|NA|NA
CASSTQGGGTEAFF
TGTGCCAGCAGCACCCAGGGAGGGGGCACTGAAGCTTTCTTT
>TRBV6-5|TRBJ2-2|NA|NA
CASSRTGSTGELFF
TGTGCCAGCAGTCGAACGGGTAGCACCGGGGAGCTGTTTTTT
>TRBV30|TRBJ2-2|NA|TRBD2
CAWSPLAGNTGELFF
TGTGCCTGGAGTCCTCTAGCGGGGAACACCGGGGAGCTGTTTTTT
>TRBV2|TRBJ1-3|many|NA
CASSDFGNTIYF
TGTGCCAGCAGTGACTTTGGAAACACCATATATTTT